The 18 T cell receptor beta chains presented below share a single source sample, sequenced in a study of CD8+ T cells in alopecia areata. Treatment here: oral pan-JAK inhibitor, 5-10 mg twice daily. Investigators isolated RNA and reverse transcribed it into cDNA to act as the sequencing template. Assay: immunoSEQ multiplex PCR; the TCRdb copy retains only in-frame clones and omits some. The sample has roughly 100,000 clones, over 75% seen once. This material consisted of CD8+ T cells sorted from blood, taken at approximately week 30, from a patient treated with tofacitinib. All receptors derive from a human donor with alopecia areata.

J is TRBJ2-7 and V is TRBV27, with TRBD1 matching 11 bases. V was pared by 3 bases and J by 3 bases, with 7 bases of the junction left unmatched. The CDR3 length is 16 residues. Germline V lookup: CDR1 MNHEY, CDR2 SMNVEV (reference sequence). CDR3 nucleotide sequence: TGTGCCAGCAGTTTTGTTGGGGGACAGGGGGACTACGAGCAGTACTTC. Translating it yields CASSFVGGQGDYEQYF.

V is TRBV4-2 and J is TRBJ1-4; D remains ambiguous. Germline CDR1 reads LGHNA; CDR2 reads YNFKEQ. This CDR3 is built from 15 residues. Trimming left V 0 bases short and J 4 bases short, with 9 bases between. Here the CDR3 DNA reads TGTGCCAGCAGCCAAGATCTGTCGGTTAATGAAAAACTGTTTTTT. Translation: CASSQDLSVNEKLFF.

The CDR3 spells CASSLGGTDTQYF. The CDR3 DNA reads TGTGCCAGCAGTCTTGGGGGCACAGATACGCAGTATTTT. The chain has TRBV13 and TRBJ2-3; D call uncertain. Trimming shortened V by 6 bases and J by 1 base, and 8 bases separated the two germline ends. From germline, CDR1 is PRHDT and CDR2 FYEKMQ (reference sequence). The CDR3 has 13 residues.

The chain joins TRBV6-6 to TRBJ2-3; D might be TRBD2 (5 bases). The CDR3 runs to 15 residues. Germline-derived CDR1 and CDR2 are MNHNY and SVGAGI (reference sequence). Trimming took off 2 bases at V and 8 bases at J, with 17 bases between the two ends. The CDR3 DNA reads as TGTGCCAGCAGTTACGCAGAGCCCCAAGAGGGTACGCAGTATTTT. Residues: CASSYAEPQEGTQYF.

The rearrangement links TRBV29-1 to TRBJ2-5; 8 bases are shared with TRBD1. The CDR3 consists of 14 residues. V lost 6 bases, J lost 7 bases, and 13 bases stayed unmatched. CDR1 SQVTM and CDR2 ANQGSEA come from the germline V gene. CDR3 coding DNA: TGCAGCGTGGATTTGACAGGGGAGGATGGGACCCAGTACTTC. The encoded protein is CSVDLTGEDGTQYF. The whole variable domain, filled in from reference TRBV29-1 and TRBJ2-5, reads SAVISQKPSRDICQRGTSLTIQCQVDSQVTMMFWYRQQPGQSLTLIATANQGSEATYESGFVIDKFPISRPNLTFSTLTVSNMSPEDSSIYLCSVDLTGEDGTQYFGPGTRLLVL.

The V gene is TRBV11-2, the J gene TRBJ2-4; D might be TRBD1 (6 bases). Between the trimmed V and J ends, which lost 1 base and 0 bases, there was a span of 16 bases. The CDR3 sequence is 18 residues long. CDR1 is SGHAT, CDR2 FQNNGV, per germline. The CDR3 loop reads CASSLVGAESIAKNIQYF. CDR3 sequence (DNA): TGTGCCAGCAGCTTAGTGGGGGCAGAAAGTATAGCCAAAAACATTCAGTACTTC.

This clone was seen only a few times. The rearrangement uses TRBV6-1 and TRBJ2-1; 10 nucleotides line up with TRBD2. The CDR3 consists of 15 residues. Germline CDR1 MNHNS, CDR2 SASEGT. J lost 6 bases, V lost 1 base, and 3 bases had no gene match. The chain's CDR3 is CASSEEAGGPNEQFF. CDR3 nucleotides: TGTGCCAGCAGTGAAGAAGCGGGGGGGCCCAATGAGCAGTTCTTC.

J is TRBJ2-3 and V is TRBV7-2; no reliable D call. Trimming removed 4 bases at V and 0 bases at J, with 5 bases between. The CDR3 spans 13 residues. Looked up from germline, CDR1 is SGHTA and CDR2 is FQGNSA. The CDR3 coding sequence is TGTGCCAGCAGCTCCCACAGCACAGATACGCAGTATTTT. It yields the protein CASSSHSTDTQYF.

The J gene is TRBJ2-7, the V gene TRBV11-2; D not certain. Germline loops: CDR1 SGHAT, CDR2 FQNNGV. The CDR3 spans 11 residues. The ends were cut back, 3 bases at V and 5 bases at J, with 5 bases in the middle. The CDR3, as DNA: TGTGCCAGCAGCTTCTACCACGAGCAGTACTTC. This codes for CASSFYHEQYF.

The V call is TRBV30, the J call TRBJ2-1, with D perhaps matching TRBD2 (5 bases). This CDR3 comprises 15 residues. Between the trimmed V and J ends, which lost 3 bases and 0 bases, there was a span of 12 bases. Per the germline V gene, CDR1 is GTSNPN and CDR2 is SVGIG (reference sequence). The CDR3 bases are TGTGCCTGGAGCCTCGGGATTGGCTCCTACAATGAGCAGTTCTTC. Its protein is CAWSLGIGSYNEQFF.

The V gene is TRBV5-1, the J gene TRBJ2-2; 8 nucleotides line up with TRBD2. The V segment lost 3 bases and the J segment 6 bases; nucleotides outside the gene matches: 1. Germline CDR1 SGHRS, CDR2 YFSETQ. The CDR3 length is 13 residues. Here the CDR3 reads CASSWTSPGELFF. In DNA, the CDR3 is TGCGCCAGCAGCTGGACTAGCCCCGGGGAGCTGTTTTTT.

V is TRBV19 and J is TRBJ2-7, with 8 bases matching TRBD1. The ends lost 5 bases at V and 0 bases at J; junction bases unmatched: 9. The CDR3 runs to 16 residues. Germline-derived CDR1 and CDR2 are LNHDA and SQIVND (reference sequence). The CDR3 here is CASSPLGTGISYEQYF. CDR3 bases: TGTGCCAGTAGTCCACTAGGGACAGGTATCTCCTACGAGCAGTACTTC.

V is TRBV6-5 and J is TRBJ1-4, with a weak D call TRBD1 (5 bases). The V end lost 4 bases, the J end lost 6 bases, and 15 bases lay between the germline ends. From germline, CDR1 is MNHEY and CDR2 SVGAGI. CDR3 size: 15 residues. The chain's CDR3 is CASSSQNGGDEKLFF. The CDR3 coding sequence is TGTGCCAGCAGTTCGCAAAATGGGGGAGATGAAAAACTGTTTTTT.

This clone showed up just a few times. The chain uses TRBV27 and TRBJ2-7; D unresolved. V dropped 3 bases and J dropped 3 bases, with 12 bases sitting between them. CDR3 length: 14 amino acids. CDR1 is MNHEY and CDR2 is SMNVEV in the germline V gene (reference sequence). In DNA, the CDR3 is TGTGCCAGCAGTTTGAGTAGCCCTTACTACGAGCAGTACTTC. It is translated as CASSLSSPYYEQYF.

As DNA, the CDR3 is TGTGCCAGCAGCTTTGTTTACAAGGGACCGGGTGAGCAGTACTTC. This translates into CASSFVYKGPGEQYF. The chain has TRBV7-3 and TRBJ2-7; D is tentatively TRBD1 or TRBD2 (5 bases each). There are 15 residues in the CDR3. Germline V gene sequence: CDR1 SGHTA, CDR2 FQGTGA. Trimming took 3 bases from V and 7 from J, leaving 19 bases between them.

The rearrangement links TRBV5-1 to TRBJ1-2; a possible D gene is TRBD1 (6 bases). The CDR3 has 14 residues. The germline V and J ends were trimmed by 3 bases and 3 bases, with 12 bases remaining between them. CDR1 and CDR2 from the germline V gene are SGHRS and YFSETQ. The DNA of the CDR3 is TGCGCCAGCAGCTGGACAGACAATGACTATGGCTACACCTTC. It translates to CASSWTDNDYGYTF.

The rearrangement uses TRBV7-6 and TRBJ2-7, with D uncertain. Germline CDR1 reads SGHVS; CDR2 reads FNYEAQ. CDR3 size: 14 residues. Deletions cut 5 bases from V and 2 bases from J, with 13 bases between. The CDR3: CASSEGRETYEQYF. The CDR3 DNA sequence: TGTGCCAGCAGCGAAGGACGAGAAACCTACGAGCAGTACTTC.

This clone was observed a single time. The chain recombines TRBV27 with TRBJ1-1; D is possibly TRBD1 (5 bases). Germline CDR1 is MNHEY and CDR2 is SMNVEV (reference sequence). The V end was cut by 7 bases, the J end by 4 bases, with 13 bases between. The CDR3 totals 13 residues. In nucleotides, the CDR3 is TGTGCCAGCACCCTGATAGGGGCCACTGAAGCTTTCTTT. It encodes CASTLIGATEAFF.